This T cell receptor (beta chain) was recorded in a study of long-term antiretroviral therapy in people with HIV (dated by TCRdb to between 2021 and 2024). At the level of the whole study: The earliest samples were collected roughly a decade before the 2015 WHO recommendation for immediate ART, at a time when ART was usually postponed until CD4 counts fell. Whether ART initiation and durable HIV suppression were associated with changes in peripheral blood TRB repertoire composition and diversity was tested in a retrospective serial study. A total of 192 cryopreserved PBMC samples were contributed to the cohort by 30 adults with confirmed HIV infection, with samples collected serially over a mean of about 6 years (range 1-12). No cross-contamination during QIAcube processing was shown when test extractions of a monoclonal T-cell line were performed alongside 33 polyclonal samples. Among the 30 to 35 participants with HIV, about a dozen were female.

General findings and caveats noted by the study authors: CDR3 length ranges in HIV repertoires were narrower than in controls, and network structure suggested an antigen-experienced repertoire with only a slight naive shift after ART. The repertoire was dominated across all time points by expanded TRB clones identified before ART initiation, although this dominance was seen to fluctuate and to decrease in many PLHIV after ART. Limited PBMC availability meant only the TCR beta chain was sequenced, without alpha chain pairing. Starting ART was linked to a significant rise in TRB diversity, yet even after long-term ART the diversity remained significantly lower than in transplant donor controls. Because cell numbers in pre-ART samples were limited, unsorted PBMC were profiled instead of sorted CD4+ and CD8+ T cells. The samples were dated from about 2003 to 2018, and the ART regimens that were used may be less effective than current ART regimens. No data were available on ART adherence, viral resistance or therapy changes, limiting inferences about post-ART repertoire changes.

To be included, a participant needed at least one PBMC sample from before ART initiation plus at least two post-ART samples. Every participant with HIV received treatment in the United States of America. Cryopreserved samples of about 0.95-11 million PBMC were thawed and washed before DNA extraction. At the time of the earliest PBMC sample for each participant with HIV, ages ranged from about 23 to 60 years. Per participant, PBMC samples came from 1-4 timepoints prior to ART initiation and 2-8 timepoints following ART initiation, for a median of 7 samples. For every participant, serial HIV viral load, CD4+ T-cell count, ART history and demographic data were obtained. A Qiagen kit on a QIAcube was used to extract genomic DNA from unsorted PBMC, with samples processed in batches of 12. The immunoSEQ hsTCRB v3.0 assay was used at survey level resolution to sequence the TRB variable region. The targeted TRB sequencing depth was 40,000-50,000 T-cell genomes per sample. TRB libraries were pooled and sequenced on an Illumina MiSeq using a v3 150-cycle kit. The paper's data handling went like this. Repertoire analysis ran in R within a reproducible Nextflow workflow covering QC, data transformation and analysis. Custom analyses were implemented in LymphoSeq2, an R package for AIRR-Seq data exploration. After excluding several samples that yielded fewer than 5000 total TRB sequences, approximately 180 HIV repertoires remained for analysis. Among the 170 to 200 HIV repertoires that were kept, around 60 were collected before ART initiation and over 120 were collected after ART initiation. Repertoires were downsampled to 5000 TRB nucleotide sequences, with summary statistics averaged over 100 downsampling iterations. The analysis kept only TRB sequences whose CDR3 regions were at least seven amino acids long. A Shannon entropy-derived clonality score and the Gini coefficient were used to measure diversity. In repertoire networks, the top 5000 CDR3 amino acid sequences were linked whenever an edit distance of one separated two sequences. For TRB CDR3 amino acid sequences, GLIPH2 was used to predict antigen specificity groups and MHC restriction. Known CMV, EBV, HIV or tissue antigen associations were flagged by matching CDR3 amino acid sequences against VDJdb and McPAS-TCR. Pre-ART, post-ART and control groups were compared with Wilcoxon signed-rank tests and Holm-Bonferroni correction. TCRdb took this table from immuneACCESS and kept in-frame rearrangements with V and J called. Such tables lack part of the clones; where checked against another copy, unresolved V genes explain under half of the gap, and the rest is unexplained. V and J calls and clone size come straight from that table; D and trimming were deduced from the DNA. In all, the sample holds tens of thousands of clones, and about 85% of those were seen once. 10% to 15% of the sample goes to the ten largest clones.

Points on this clone: Its antigen is unknown. No per-base quality is available; no much larger clone lies one base away.

Cut back by 4 bases and 0 bases, the V and J ends lie 10 bases apart. The cysteine opens and the phenylalanine closes a CDR3 of 13 amino acids. Just CDR3 DNA is preserved here, 39 bases in frame from base 1. Reading the germline V gene gives CDR1 SQVTM and CDR2 ANQGSEA. The chain is made from TRBV29-1 and TRBJ2-7, with the D gene uncertain. The specimen comprised unsorted PBMCs, sampled 1.1 years after starting antiretroviral therapy. The source of this sequence is a man aged 18 to 35 with HIV. The DNA sequence is given as TGCAGCGTTGGCCTTGTGAGCTCCTACGAGCAGTACTTC. Translated, this is CSVGLVSSYEQYF.